This is a list of T cell receptor beta chains from one sample in a study of T cell responses to AZD1222 COVID-19 vaccine. Here immunoSEQ multiplex PCR was the method, and the copy in TCRdb shows in-frame clones only, minus some. Of about 140,000 clones listed, around 90% are singletons. Specimen: peripheral blood, collected 28 days after the second AZD1222 dose. The source is an adult who received the AZD1222 COVID-19 vaccine. Both conserved end residues are part of each CDR3. The order of the fields is J gene, V gene, CDR3 protein.

TRBJ1-2 TRBV7-9 CASSDARQGRSGGYTF
TRBJ2-7 TRBV28 CASIRFGRATYEQYF
TRBJ1-1 TRBV30 CAWTPGSKNTEAFF
TRBJ2-6 TRBV18 CASSRLLDSSLDNVLTF
TRBJ1-3 TRBV10-3 CAIRDNSGNTIYF
TRBJ1-1 TRBV28 CASSPGHISPTEAFF
TRBJ1-2 TRBV27 CASRSTANYYVYTF
TRBJ2-7 TRBV7-8 CATKLGGSYEQYF
TRBJ2-7 TRBV6-5 CASSYWGARYEQYF
TRBJ1-1 TRBV6-2/TRBV6-3 CASSRGEAWGTEAFF
TRBJ1-3 TRBV6-5 CASSYGTATSGNTIYF
TRBJ2-7 TRBV5-6 CASSLGQTKGAQYF
TRBJ2-7 TRBV28 CASSLRYEQYF
TRBJ1-6 TRBV11-3 CASSLDDQGSRDSPLHF
TRBJ1-4 TRBV30 CAWSGAGTGKLFF
TRBJ2-2 TRBV7-6 CASTGSPTPTGELFF
TRBJ2-7 TRBV27 CASSVSGHSLYEQYF
TRBJ2-5 TRBV11-1 CASSRRPSETQYF
TRBJ2-7 TRBV18 CASSATVYYEQYF
TRBJ2-7 TRBV29-1 CSARGEGRGYEQYF
TRBJ1-5 TRBV19 CASRTGGEPQHF
TRBJ1-3 TRBV12-3/TRBV12-4 CATQTGPGNTIYF
TRBJ1-5 TRBV5-1 CASSLGDQPQHF
TRBJ2-6 TRBV29-1 CSVEGAGANVLTF
TRBJ1-3 TRBV5-1 CASSLDRAGTIYF
TRBJ2-2 TRBV10-2 CASSLLAPGGELFF
TRBJ1-1 TRBV29-1 CSVTAGYTEAFF
TRBJ1-1 TRBV6-5 CASSYGPSYEAFF
TRBJ2-7 TRBV3-1/TRBV3-2 CASSQDTYEQYF
TRBJ2-1 TRBV7-3 CASSPTGNEQFF
TRBJ1-1 TRBV6-6 CATEDRMNTEAFF
TRBJ2-7 TRBV5-1 CASSFGTGGLEQYF
TRBJ1-3 TRBV4-1 CASSQGDGTKSGTIYF
TRBJ1-6 TRBV5-1 CASSLAGADNSPLHF
TRBJ2-7 TRBV4-1 CASSQVGGRGIGYEQYF
TRBJ1-5 TRBV6-1 CASSENEPQHF
TRBJ1-2 TRBV7-2 CASSGEPDQRGYTF
TRBJ1-4 TRBV5-6 CASSKGQPPEKLFF
TRBJ2-5 TRBV5-6 CATSSLAASAWIGETQYF
TRBJ1-5 TRBV6-2/TRBV6-3 CASSFAAYPGRNQPQHF
TRBJ1-3 TRBV6-5 CASSYSWTASGNTIYF
TRBJ2-1 TRBV5-4 CASRPDRVNYNEQFF